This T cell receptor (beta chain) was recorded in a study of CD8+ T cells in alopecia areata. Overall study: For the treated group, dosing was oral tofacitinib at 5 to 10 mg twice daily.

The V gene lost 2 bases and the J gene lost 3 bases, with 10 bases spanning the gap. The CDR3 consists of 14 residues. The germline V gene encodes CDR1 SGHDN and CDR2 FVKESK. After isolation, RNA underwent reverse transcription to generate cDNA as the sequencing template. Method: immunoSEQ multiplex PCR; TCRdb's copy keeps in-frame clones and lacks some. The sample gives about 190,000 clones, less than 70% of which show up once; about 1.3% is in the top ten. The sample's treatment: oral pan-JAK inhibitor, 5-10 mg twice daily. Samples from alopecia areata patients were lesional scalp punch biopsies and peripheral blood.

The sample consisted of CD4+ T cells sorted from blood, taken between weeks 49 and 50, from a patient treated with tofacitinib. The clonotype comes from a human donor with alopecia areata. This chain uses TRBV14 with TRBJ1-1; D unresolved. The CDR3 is CASSQIPGDTEAFF. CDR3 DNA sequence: TGTGCCAGCAGCCAAATCCCCGGGGACACTGAAGCTTTCTTT.